Listed below are T cell receptor beta chains from one sample, sequenced in a study of blood T cell repertoires in COVID-19. The protocol was immunoSEQ multiplex PCR, while the TCRdb copy is restricted to in-frame clones and leaves out a portion. Found here are roughly 210,000 clones, around 87% of them singletons; the top ten hold around 7%. Material for sequencing was PBMCs or T cells enriched from blood (not recorded which). The receptors come from a man between 25 and 39 years old in a cohort exposed to, infected with or recovered from COVID-19 (not recorded which). Both conserved end residues are part of each CDR3. The D gene is left open where the match is weak. The listing skips clone size in some rows; elsewhere it reads once, few, many or a size class.

J: TRBJ2-1
size: .
D: TRBD2
V: TRBV15
length: 17
DNA: TGTGCCACCAGCAGAGATCTTGGAGCGGGAACCTACAATGAGCAGTTCTTC
CDR3: CATSRDLGAGTYNEQFF

J: TRBJ2-1
size: .
D: TRBD1
V: TRBV28
length: 15
DNA: TGTGCCAGCAGTCCCACAGGGGTCTCCTACAATGAGCAGTTCTTC
CDR3: CASSPTGVSYNEQFF

J: TRBJ2-3
size: many
D: TRBD2
V: TRBV6-5
length: 15
DNA: TGTGCCAGCAGTTTCCTAGCGGGAGGCACAGATACGCAGTATTTT
CDR3: CASSFLAGGTDTQYF

J: TRBJ2-7
size: .
D: .
V: TRBV13
length: 14
DNA: TGTGCCAGCAGCTTGTCCCTTAGCTCCTACGAGCAGTACTTC
CDR3: CASSLSLSSYEQYF

J: TRBJ1-2
size: .
D: .
V: TRBV19
length: 14
DNA: TGTGCCAGTAGTGGCCGAGTCGTAGCGGGCGGCTACACCTTC
CDR3: CASSGRVVAGGYTF

J: TRBJ2-7
size: .
D: .
V: TRBV7-9
length: 13
DNA: TGTGCCAGCAGCCGAGAATCCCTTTCCGGGCAGTACTTC
CDR3: CASSRESLSGQYF

J: TRBJ2-7
size: .
D: .
V: TRBV5-1
length: 15
DNA: TGCGCCAGCAGCTACATGGAACAGGCCACCTACGAGCAGTACTTC
CDR3: CASSYMEQATYEQYF

J: TRBJ2-3
size: .
D: TRBD2
V: TRBV5-4
length: 15
DNA: TGTGCCAGCAGCACCGGGAGGCTTCTCACAGATACGCAGTATTTT
CDR3: CASSTGRLLTDTQYF

J: TRBJ2-3
size: once
D: .
V: TRBV18
length: 14
DNA: TGTGCCAGCTCACCAGTGACAAACACAGATACGCAGTATTTT
CDR3: CASSPVTNTDTQYF

J: TRBJ1-3
size: .
D: .
V: TRBV6-5
length: 16
DNA: TGTGCCAGCAGTTACGAGGCCGCGGGGAATGGAAACACCATATATTTT
CDR3: CASSYEAAGNGNTIYF

J: TRBJ2-2
size: .
D: .
V: TRBV29-1
length: 13
DNA: TGCAGCGTTGCTGCACCTAGTACCGGGGAGCTGTTTTTT
CDR3: CSVAAPSTGELFF

J: TRBJ2-7
size: .
D: TRBD1
V: TRBV28
length: 15
DNA: TGTGCCAGCAGTTTCATGGACAGGGACCACTACGAGCAGTACTTC
CDR3: CASSFMDRDHYEQYF

J: TRBJ2-2
size: .
D: TRBD1
V: TRBV7-6
length: 15
DNA: TGTGCCAGCAGCTTCGAGAGGGGGCGTACCGGGGAGCTGTTTTTT
CDR3: CASSFERGRTGELFF

J: TRBJ2-7
size: once
D: .
V: TRBV18
length: 13
DNA: TGTGCCAGCTCTATTGGACAGTCCTACGAGCAGTACTTC
CDR3: CASSIGQSYEQYF

J: TRBJ2-5
size: .
D: TRBD1
V: TRBV7-7
length: 15
DNA: TGTGCTAGCAGCGCGGGACAGGGGCTTGGAGAGACCCAGTACTTC
CDR3: CASSAGQGLGETQYF

J: TRBJ2-7
size: .
D: .
V: TRBV6-5
length: 13
DNA: TGTGCCAGCAGTTCCCTCCCCAGCTACGAGCAGTACTTC
CDR3: CASSSLPSYEQYF

J: TRBJ2-7
size: .
D: .
V: TRBV28
length: 13
DNA: TGTGCCAGCAGTTTCCTGCAGGGGGGCGAGCAGTACTTC
CDR3: CASSFLQGGEQYF

J: TRBJ1-4
size: .
D: .
V: TRBV11-2
length: 15
DNA: TGTGCCAGCAGCCCCGCCGGGACACTTAATGAAAAACTGTTTTTT
CDR3: CASSPAGTLNEKLFF

J: TRBJ1-4
size: .
D: .
V: TRBV4-3
length: 13
DNA: TGCGCCAGCAGCCAAGATCCCGGGGAAAAACTGTTTTTT
CDR3: CASSQDPGEKLFF

J: TRBJ2-7
size: .
D: TRBD2
V: TRBV5-8
length: 20
DNA: TGTGCCAGCAGCCCCACCGGACTAGCGGGACCCAGTTCGAGCTCCTACGAGCAGTACTTC
CDR3: CASSPTGLAGPSSSSYEQYF

J: TRBJ1-4
size: once
D: .
V: TRBV7-6
length: 15
DNA: TGTGCCAGCAGCTTAGCGGACAGCCTAAATGAAAAACTGTTTTTT
CDR3: CASSLADSLNEKLFF

J: TRBJ2-6
size: .
D: TRBD1
V: TRBV6-1
length: 18
DNA: TGTGCCAGCAGTGACCGGACAGGGGGCGTAACTGGGGCCAACGTCCTGACTTTC
CDR3: CASSDRTGGVTGANVLTF

J: TRBJ2-7
size: .
D: TRBD2
V: TRBV6-6
length: 15
DNA: TGTGCCAGCAGTTACCTGACTAGCGGGAGCTACGAGCAGTACTTC
CDR3: CASSYLTSGSYEQYF

J: TRBJ2-5
size: .
D: .
V: TRBV12-3/TRBV12-4
length: 12
DNA: TGTGCCAGCAGTCCCGGGTTAGAGACCCAGTACTTC
CDR3: CASSPGLETQYF

J: TRBJ1-5
size: .
D: .
V: TRBV12-3/TRBV12-4
length: 13
DNA: TGTGCCAGCAGTTCTGGTACTACAGGGTCCCAGCATTTT
CDR3: CASSSGTTGSQHF

J: TRBJ2-7
size: .
D: TRBD1
V: TRBV5-8
length: 14
DNA: TGTGCCAGCAGCTTGCGGGACAGCCCTTACGAGCAGTACTTC
CDR3: CASSLRDSPYEQYF

J: TRBJ2-1
size: .
D: .
V: TRBV13
length: 16
DNA: TGTGCCAGCAGCTCCGTAACGATAGCCAAAGGCGATGAGCAGTTCTTC
CDR3: CASSSVTIAKGDEQFF

J: TRBJ2-1
size: .
D: .
V: TRBV29-1
length: 11
DNA: TGCAGCGTAACGGCCGGGGTTGAGCAGTTCTTC
CDR3: CSVTAGVEQFF

J: TRBJ2-5
size: .
D: TRBD1
V: TRBV2
length: 14
DNA: TGTGCCAGCAGCAGGGACAGGGGCGGCGAGACCCAGTACTTC
CDR3: CASSRDRGGETQYF

J: TRBJ2-6
size: .
D: .
V: TRBV7-2
length: 15
DNA: TGTGCCAGCAGCTTAGAGGGGGCTGGGGCCAACGTCCTGACTTTC
CDR3: CASSLEGAGANVLTF

J: TRBJ1-1
size: .
D: .
V: TRBV7-5
length: 15
DNA: TGTGCCGGAAGTGCCCGGGTCTTGGGGAACACTGAAGCTTTCTTT
CDR3: CAGSARVLGNTEAFF

J: TRBJ1-5
size: .
D: .
V: TRBV12-3/TRBV12-4
length: 13
DNA: TGTGCCAGCAGTTCGGACACCAATCAGCCCCAGCATTTT
CDR3: CASSSDTNQPQHF

J: TRBJ2-7
size: .
D: TRBD1
V: TRBV12-3/TRBV12-4
length: 12
DNA: TGTGCCAGCAGTTTTGAGGGGGCTCCGCAGTACTTC
CDR3: CASSFEGAPQYF

J: TRBJ1-1
size: .
D: .
V: TRBV13
length: 14
DNA: TGTGCCAACACAAGACGAGGTTCGTTCGCTGAAGCTTTCTTT
CDR3: CANTRRGSFAEAFF

J: TRBJ2-7
size: .
D: .
V: TRBV11-2
length: 15
DNA: TGTGCCAGCAGCTCCATGGGGGGAGCGCGTTACGAGCAGTACTTC
CDR3: CASSSMGGARYEQYF

J: TRBJ1-2
size: .
D: TRBD1
V: TRBV5-1
length: 15
DNA: TGCGCCAGCAGCTCACCGGGACAGGGGGCGATTGGCTACACCTTC
CDR3: CASSSPGQGAIGYTF

J: TRBJ1-1
size: .
D: .
V: TRBV18
length: 14
DNA: TGTGCCAGCTCAAATAAGCCCAGGGGCACTGAAGCTTTCTTT
CDR3: CASSNKPRGTEAFF

J: TRBJ1-5
size: .
D: .
V: TRBV7-9
length: 16
DNA: TGTGCCAGCAGCCGCTGGGGGGGGGAGAGCAATCAGCCCCAGCATTTT
CDR3: CASSRWGGESNQPQHF

J: TRBJ2-7
size: .
D: TRBD2
V: TRBV4-1
length: 15
DNA: TGCGCCAGCAGCCAAGATCGGACTAGCGGGCGCGAGCAGTACTTC
CDR3: CASSQDRTSGREQYF

J: TRBJ2-7
size: .
D: TRBD1
V: TRBV6-5
length: 14
DNA: TGTGCCAGCAGGGGGACAGGAGGTGCCTACGAGCAGTACTTC
CDR3: CASRGTGGAYEQYF

J: TRBJ1-3
size: .
D: .
V: TRBV19
length: 12
DNA: TGTGCCAGCGGGGGGGATGGAAACACCATATATTTT
CDR3: CASGGDGNTIYF

J: TRBJ2-5
size: .
D: TRBD2
V: TRBV27
length: 12
DNA: TGTGCCAGCGGGGGGGGTGGGGAGACCCAGTACTTC
CDR3: CASGGGGETQYF

J: TRBJ1-6
size: .
D: .
V: TRBV5-5
length: 15
DNA: TGTGCCAGCAGCTTGATACCGGCCTATAATTCACCCCTCCACTTT
CDR3: CASSLIPAYNSPLHF

J: TRBJ1-2
size: once
D: TRBD1
V: TRBV7-9
length: 15
DNA: TGTGCCAGCAGCTTGGGGGGACAGGGGACATATGGCTACACCTTC
CDR3: CASSLGGQGTYGYTF

J: TRBJ1-1
size: .
D: .
V: TRBV6-5
length: 14
DNA: TGTGCCAGCACCTTGACTTCGAGGGCCACTGAAGCTTTCTTT
CDR3: CASTLTSRATEAFF

J: TRBJ1-1
size: .
D: .
V: TRBV5-1
length: 15
DNA: TGCGCCAGCAGTGCGCGGGAAGGGTCGAACACTGAAGCTTTCTTT
CDR3: CASSAREGSNTEAFF

J: TRBJ1-1
size: .
D: TRBD1
V: TRBV19
length: 15
DNA: TGTGCCAGTAGTACTGGGACAGAACTAAACACTGAAGCTTTCTTT
CDR3: CASSTGTELNTEAFF

J: TRBJ1-5
size: .
D: TRBD1
V: TRBV2
length: 13
DNA: TGTGCCAGCAGTGTGGGACAGTTTGAGCCCCAGCATTTT
CDR3: CASSVGQFEPQHF

J: TRBJ2-5
size: .
D: .
V: TRBV7-2
length: 14
DNA: TGTGCCAGCAGCTTAGGGATACTAGTGGGGACCCAGTACTTC
CDR3: CASSLGILVGTQYF

J: TRBJ2-7
size: .
D: TRBD2
V: TRBV14
length: 17
DNA: TGTGCCAGCAGCCCCCGTCTAGCGGAAACTAGCTCCTACGAGCAGTACTTC
CDR3: CASSPRLAETSSYEQYF

J: TRBJ2-6
size: .
D: .
V: TRBV4-1
length: 14
DNA: TGCGCCAGCAGCCAAGATCCGGGGAATAACGTCCTGACTTTC
CDR3: CASSQDPGNNVLTF